This T cell receptor beta chain was identified in a study of early T cells in non-severe SARS-CoV-2 infection. The overall study: Sequencing targeted bulk RNA from unsorted whole blood, leaving chains unpaired.

Researchers attached unique molecular identifiers to individual cDNA molecules. Using its own MiXCR run on the 5' RACE reads, TCRdb lists one record per CDR3 protein. The sample includes around 48,000 distinct CDR3 sequences, about 13% of them seen just once. About this clonotype: Its antigen is unidentified.

Germline V gives CDR1 SGHTA, CDR2 FQGNSA. Trimming shortened V by 2 bases and J by 1 base, and 5 bases separated the two germline ends. CDR3 length: 13 amino acids. Study-wide results and caveats: A preference for anti-spike CD8 responses marked VDJdb matching, which missed private and CD4 specificities.

The specimen sequenced was whole blood. This TCR was sampled from an adult who was a healthcare worker with PCR-confirmed SARS-CoV-2 infection or an uninfected control (not recorded which). V and J are TRBV7-2 and TRBJ1-1; the D is unclear. The CDR3 region is CASSLTANTEAFF. The CDR3 nucleotides are TGTGCCAGCAGCTTAACAGCGAACACTGAAGCTTTCTTT.